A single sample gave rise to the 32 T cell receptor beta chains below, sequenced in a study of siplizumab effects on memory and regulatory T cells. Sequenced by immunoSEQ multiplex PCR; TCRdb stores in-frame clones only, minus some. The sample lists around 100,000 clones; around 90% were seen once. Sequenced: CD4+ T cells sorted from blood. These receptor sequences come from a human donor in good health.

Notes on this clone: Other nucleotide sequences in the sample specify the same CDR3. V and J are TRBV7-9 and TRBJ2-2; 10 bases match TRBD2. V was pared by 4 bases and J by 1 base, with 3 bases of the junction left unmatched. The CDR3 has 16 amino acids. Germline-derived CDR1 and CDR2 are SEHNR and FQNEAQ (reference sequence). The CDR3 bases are TGTGCCAGCAGCTGGGCTAGCGGGGGGAACACCGGGGAGCTGTTTTTT. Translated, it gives CASSWASGGNTGELFF.

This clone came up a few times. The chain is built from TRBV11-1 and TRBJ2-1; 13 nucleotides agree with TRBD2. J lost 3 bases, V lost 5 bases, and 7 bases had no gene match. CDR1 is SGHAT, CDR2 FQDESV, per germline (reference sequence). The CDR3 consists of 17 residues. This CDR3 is CASSPGGTSGVYNEQFF. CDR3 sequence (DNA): TGTGCCAGCAGCCCAGGGGGGACTAGCGGGGTCTACAATGAGCAGTTCTTC.

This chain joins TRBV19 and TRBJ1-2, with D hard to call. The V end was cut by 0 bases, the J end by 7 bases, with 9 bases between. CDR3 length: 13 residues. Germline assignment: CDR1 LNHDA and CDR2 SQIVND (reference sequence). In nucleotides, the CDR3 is TGTGCCAGTAGTATAGATGAGGGAATTGGCTACACCTTC. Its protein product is CASSIDEGIGYTF.

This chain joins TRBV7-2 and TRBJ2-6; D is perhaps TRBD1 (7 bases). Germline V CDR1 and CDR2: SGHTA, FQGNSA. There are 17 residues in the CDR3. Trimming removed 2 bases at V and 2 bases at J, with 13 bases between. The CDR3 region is CASSLRGRGAGANVLTF. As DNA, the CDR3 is TGTGCCAGCAGCTTAAGGGGGCGCGGGGCTGGGGCCAACGTCCTGACTTTC. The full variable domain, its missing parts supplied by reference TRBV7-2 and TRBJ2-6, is GAGVSQSPSNKVTEKGKDVELRCDPISGHTALYWYRQSLGQGLEFLIYFQGNSAPDKSGLPSDRFSAERTGGSVSTLTIQRTQQEDSAVYLCASSLRGRGAGANVLTFGAGSRLTVL.

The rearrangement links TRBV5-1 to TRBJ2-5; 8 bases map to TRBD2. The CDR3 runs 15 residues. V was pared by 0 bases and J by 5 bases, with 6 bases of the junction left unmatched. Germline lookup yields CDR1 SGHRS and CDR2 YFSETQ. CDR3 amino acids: CASSLGRGGLETQYF. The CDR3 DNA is TGCGCCAGCAGCTTGGGGCGCGGGGGGCTGGAGACCCAGTACTTC.

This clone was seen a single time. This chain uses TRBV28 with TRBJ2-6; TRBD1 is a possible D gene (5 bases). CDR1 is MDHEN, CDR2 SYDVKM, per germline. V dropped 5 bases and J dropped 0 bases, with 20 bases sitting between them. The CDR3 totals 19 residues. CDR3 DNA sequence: TGTGCCAGCAGTCCGGATTTTTGGGGCGCTTACTCTGGGGCCAACGTCCTGACTTTC. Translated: CASSPDFWGAYSGANVLTF.

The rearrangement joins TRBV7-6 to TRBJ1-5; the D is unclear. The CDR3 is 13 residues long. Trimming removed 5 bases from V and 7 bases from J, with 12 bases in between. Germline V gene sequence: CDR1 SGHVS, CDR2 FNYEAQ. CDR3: CASSPNRDQPQHF. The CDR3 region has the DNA TGTGCCAGCAGCCCAAACAGAGACCAGCCCCAGCATTTT. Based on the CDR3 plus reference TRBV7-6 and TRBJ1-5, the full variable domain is GAGVSQSPRYKVTKRGQDVALRCDPISGHVSLYWYRQALGQGPEFLTYFNYEAQQDKSGLPNDRFSAERPEGSISTLTIQRTEQRDSAMYRCASSPNRDQPQHFGDGTRLSIL.

The CDR3 loop reads CASREQGRGGELFF. The CDR3 region has the DNA TGTGCCAGCAGAGAACAGGGGAGAGGCGGGGAGCTGTTTTTT. This rearrangement joins TRBV28 to TRBJ2-2; 7 bases are shared with TRBD1. Germline CDR1 MDHEN, CDR2 SYDVKM. The V segment lost 6 bases and the J segment 7 bases; nucleotides outside the gene matches: 8. The CDR3 extends over 14 amino acids.

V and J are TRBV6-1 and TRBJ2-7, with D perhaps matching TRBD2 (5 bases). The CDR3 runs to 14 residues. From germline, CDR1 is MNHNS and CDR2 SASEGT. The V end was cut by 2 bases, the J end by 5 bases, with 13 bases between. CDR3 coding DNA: TGTGCCAGCAGTGAACGGACGGGAATCGACGAGCAGTACTTC. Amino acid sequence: CASSERTGIDEQYF.

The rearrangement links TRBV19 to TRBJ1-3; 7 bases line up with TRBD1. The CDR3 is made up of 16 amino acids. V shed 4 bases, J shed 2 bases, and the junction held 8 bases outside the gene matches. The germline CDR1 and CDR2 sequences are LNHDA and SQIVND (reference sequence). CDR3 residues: CASSTRTDRAGNTIYF. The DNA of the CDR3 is TGTGCCAGTAGTACCCGCACCGACAGGGCTGGAAACACCATATATTTT.

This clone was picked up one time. This CDR3 reads CASSQPGVGEAADGYTF. CDR3 bases: TGCGCCAGCAGCCAGCCAGGCGTTGGTGAGGCTGCGGATGGCTACACCTTC. The chain carries TRBV4-1 and TRBJ1-2, with unresolved D. Germline V gene data show CDR1 as MGHRA and CDR2 as YSYEKL. The CDR3 is 17 amino acids. V lost 3 bases, J lost 6 bases, and 23 bases lay in between.

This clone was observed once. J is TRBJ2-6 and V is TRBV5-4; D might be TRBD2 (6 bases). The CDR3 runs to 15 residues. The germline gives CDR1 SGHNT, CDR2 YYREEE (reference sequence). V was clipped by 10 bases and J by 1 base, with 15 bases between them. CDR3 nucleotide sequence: TGTGCCGCAGGAGCGGGTGGGTCTGGGGCCAACGTCCTGACTTTC. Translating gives CAAGAGGSGANVLTF. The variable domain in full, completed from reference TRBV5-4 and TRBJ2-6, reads ETGVTQSPTHLIKTRGQQVTLRCSSQSGHNTVSWYQQALGQGPQFIFQYYREEENGRGNFPPRFSGLQFPNYSSELNVNALELDDSALYLCAAGAGGSGANVLTFGAGSRLTVL.

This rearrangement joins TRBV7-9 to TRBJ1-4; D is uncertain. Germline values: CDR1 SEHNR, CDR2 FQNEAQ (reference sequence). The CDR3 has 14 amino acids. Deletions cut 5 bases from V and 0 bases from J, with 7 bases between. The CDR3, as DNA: TGTGCCAGCAGCCGACAAACAACTAATGAAAAACTGTTTTTT. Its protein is CASSRQTTNEKLFF.

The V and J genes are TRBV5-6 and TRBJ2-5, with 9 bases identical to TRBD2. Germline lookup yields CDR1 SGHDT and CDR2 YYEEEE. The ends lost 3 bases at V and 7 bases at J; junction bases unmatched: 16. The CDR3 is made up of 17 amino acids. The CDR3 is CASSWGDLAGGPGTQYF. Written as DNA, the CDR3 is TGTGCCAGCAGCTGGGGTGATTTGGCGGGGGGGCCCGGGACCCAGTACTTC.

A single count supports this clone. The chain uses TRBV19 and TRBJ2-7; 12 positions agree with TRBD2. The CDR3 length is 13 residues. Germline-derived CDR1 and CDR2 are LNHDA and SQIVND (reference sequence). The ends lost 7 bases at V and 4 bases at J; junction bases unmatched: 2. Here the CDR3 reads CASTTSGGYEQYF. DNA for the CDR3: TGTGCCAGTACGACTAGCGGGGGTTACGAGCAGTACTTC.

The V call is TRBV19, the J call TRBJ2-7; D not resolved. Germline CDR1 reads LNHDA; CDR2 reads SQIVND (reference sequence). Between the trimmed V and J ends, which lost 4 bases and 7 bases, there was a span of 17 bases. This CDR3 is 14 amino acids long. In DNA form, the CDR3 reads TGTGCCAGTAGTACTCAGTCGGCCAATCTTGAGCAGTACTTC. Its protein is CASSTQSANLEQYF.

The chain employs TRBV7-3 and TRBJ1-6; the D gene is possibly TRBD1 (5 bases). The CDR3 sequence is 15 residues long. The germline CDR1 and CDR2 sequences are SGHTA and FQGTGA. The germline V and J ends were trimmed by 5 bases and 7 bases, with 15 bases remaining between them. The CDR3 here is CASSPGGNSNSPLHF. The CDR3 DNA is TGTGCCAGCAGCCCCGGGGGGAATTCCAATTCACCCCTCCACTTT.

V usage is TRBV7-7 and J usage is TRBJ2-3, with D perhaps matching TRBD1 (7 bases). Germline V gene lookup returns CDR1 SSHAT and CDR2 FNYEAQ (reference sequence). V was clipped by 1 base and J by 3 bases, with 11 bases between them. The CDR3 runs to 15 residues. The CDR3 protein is CASSLGQGGTDTQYF. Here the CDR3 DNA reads TGTGCCAGCAGCTTAGGGCAGGGGGGAACAGATACGCAGTATTTT.

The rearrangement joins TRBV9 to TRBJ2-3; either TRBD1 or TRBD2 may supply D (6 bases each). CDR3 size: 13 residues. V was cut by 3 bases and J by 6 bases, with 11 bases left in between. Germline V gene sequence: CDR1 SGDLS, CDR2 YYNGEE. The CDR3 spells CASSEGGQDTQYF. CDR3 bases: TGTGCCAGCAGCGAGGGGGGCCAGGATACGCAGTATTTT.

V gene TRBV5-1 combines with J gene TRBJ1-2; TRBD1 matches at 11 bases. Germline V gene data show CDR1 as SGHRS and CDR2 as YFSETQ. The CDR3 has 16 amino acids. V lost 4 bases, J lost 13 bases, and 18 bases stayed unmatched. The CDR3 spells CASSKPTPGQGVGFTF. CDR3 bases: TGCGCCAGCAGCAAGCCCACCCCGGGACAGGGGGTCGGGTTCACCTTC.

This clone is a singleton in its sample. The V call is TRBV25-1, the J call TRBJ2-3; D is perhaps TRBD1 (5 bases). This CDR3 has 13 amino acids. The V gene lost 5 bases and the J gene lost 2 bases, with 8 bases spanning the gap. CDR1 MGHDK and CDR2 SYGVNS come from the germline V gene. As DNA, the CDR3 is TGTGCCAGCAGTTCAGGGATCACAGATACGCAGTATTTT. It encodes CASSSGITDTQYF.

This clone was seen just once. The CDR3 DNA sequence: TGTGCCAGTAGTATTACCGGGACGGACTCTTATGGCTACACCTTC. Translation gives CASSITGTDSYGYTF. V gene TRBV19 combines with J gene TRBJ1-2, with D maybe TRBD1 (5 bases). V lost 3 bases and J 5 bases, leaving 16 bases between the germline ends. The germline gives CDR1 LNHDA, CDR2 SQIVND (reference sequence). The CDR3 has 15 residues.

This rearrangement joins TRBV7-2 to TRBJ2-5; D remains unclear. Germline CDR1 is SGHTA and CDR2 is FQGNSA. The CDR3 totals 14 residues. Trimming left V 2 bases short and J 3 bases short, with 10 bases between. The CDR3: CASSLSPAKETQYF. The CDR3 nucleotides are TGTGCCAGCAGCTTATCACCAGCTAAAGAGACCCAGTACTTC.

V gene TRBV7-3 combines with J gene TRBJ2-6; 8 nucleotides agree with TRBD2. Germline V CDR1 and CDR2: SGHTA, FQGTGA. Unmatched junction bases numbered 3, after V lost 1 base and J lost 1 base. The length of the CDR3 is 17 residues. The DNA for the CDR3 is TGTGCCAGCAGCTTAAGTGGACTAGCTTCTGGGGCCAACGTCCTGACTTTC. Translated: CASSLSGLASGANVLTF.

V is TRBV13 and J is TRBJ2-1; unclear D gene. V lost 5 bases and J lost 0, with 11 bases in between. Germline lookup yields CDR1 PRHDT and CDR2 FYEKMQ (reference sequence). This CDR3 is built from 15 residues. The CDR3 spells CASSPTHSSYNEQFF. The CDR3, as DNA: TGTGCCAGCAGCCCGACTCACAGCTCCTACAATGAGCAGTTCTTC. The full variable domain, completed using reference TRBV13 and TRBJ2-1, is AAGVIQSPRHLIKEKRETATLKCYPIPRHDTVYWYQQGPGQDPQFLISFYEKMQSDKGSIPDRFSAQQFSDYHSELNMSSLELGDSALYFCASSPTHSSYNEQFFGPGTRLTVL.

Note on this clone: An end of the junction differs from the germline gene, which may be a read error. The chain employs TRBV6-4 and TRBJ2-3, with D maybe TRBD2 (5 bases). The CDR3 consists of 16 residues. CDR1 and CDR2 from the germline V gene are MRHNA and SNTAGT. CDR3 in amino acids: CASSDSDMRATDTQYF. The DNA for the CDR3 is TGTGCCAGCAGCGACTCGGATATGCGGGCCACAGATACGCAGTATTTT.

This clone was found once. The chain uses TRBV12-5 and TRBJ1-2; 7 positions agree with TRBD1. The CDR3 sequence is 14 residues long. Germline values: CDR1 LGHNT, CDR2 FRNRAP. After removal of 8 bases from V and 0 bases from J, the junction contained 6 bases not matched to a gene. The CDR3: CASSRDSSNYGYTF. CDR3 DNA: TGTGCTAGTAGCCGGGACAGTTCTAACTATGGCTACACCTTC. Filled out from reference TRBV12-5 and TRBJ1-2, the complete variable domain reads DARVTQTPRHKVTEMGQEVTMRCQPILGHNTVFWYRQTMMQGLELLAYFRNRAPLDDSGMPKDRFSAEMPDATLATLKIQPSEPRDSAVYFCASSRDSSNYGYTFGSGTRLTVV.

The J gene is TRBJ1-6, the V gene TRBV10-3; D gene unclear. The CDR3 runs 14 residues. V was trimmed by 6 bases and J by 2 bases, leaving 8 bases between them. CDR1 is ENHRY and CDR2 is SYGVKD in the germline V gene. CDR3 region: CAISTGAYNSPLHF. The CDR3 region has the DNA TGTGCCATCAGCACCGGGGCCTATAATTCACCCCTCCACTTT.

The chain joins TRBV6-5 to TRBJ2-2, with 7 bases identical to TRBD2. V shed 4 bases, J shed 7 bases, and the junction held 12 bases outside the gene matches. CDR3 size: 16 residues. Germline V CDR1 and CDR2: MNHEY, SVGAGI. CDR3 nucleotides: TGTGCCAGCAGTTTGTACGGGGGGACTCGGGACGGGGAGCTGTTTTTT. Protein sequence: CASSLYGGTRDGELFF.

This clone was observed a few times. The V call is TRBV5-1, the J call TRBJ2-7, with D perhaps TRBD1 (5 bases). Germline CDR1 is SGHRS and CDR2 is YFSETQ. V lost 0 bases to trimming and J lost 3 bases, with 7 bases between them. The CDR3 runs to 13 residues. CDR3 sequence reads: CASSLGQNYEQYF. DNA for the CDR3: TGCGCCAGCAGCTTGGGACAGAACTACGAGCAGTACTTC.

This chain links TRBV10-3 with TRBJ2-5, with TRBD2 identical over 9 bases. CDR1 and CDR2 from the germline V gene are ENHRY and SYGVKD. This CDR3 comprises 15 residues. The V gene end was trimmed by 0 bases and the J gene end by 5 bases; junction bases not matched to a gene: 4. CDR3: CAISESGGLAETQYF. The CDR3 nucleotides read TGTGCCATCAGTGAGTCTGGCGGACTAGCGGAGACCCAGTACTTC.

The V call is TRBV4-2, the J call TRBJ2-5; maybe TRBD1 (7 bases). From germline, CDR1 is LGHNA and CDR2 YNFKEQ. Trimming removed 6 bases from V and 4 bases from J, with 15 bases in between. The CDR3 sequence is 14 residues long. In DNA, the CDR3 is TGTGCCAGCAGTCGACAGGGACTTTTAGAGACCCAGTACTTC. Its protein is CASSRQGLLETQYF.